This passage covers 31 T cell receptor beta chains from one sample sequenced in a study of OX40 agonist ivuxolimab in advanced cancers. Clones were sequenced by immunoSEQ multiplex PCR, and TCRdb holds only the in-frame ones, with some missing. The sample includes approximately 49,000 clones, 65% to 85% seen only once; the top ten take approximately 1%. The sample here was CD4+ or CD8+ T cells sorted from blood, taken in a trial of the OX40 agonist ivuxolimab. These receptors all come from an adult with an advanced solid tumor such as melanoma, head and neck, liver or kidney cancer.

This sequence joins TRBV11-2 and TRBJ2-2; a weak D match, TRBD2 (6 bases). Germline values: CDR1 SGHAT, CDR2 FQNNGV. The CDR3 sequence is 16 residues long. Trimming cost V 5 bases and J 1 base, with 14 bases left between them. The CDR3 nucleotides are TGTGCCAGCAGCCCTCTCAGTAGCGGGAACACCGGGGAGCTGTTTTTT. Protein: CASSPLSSGNTGELFF.

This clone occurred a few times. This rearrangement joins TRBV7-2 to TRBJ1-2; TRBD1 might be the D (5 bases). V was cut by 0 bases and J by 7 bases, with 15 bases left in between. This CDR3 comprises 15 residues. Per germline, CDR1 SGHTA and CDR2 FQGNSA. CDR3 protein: CASSLAPTEGFGYTF. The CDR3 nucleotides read TGTGCCAGCAGCTTAGCTCCAACAGAGGGGTTTGGCTACACCTTC.

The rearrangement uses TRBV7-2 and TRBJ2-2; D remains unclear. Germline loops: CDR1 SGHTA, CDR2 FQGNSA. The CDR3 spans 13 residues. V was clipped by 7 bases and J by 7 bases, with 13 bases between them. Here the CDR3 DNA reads TGTGCCAGCACAACCACGAGCAGCGGGGAGCTGTTTTTT. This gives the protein CASTTTSSGELFF.

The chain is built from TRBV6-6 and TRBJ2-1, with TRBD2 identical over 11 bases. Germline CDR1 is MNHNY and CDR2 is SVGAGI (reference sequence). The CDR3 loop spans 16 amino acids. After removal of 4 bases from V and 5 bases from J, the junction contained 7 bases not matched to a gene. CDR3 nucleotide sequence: TGTGCCAGCAGTTCGGCGACTAGCGGGGTTCACAATGAGCAGTTCTTC. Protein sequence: CASSSATSGVHNEQFF.

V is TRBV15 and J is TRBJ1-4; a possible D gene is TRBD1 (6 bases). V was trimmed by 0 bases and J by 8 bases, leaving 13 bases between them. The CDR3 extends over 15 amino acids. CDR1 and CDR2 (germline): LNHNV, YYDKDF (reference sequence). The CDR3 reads CATSRDRGVMEKLFF. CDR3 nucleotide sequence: TGTGCCACCAGCAGAGACAGGGGTGTTATGGAAAAACTGTTTTTT.

The CDR3 DNA follows: TGTGCCAGCAGCCTTTCTCACGAAAACACCATATATTTT. Translated: CASSLSHENTIYF. The V gene is TRBV9, the J gene TRBJ1-3; no clear D. V lost 4 bases and J 6 bases, leaving 11 bases between the germline ends. CDR3 length: 13 amino acids. Looked up from germline, CDR1 is SGDLS and CDR2 is YYNGEE.

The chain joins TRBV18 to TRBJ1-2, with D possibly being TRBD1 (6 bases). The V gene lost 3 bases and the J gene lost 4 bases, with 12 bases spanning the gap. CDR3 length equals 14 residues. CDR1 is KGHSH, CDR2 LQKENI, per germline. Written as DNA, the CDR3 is TGTGCCAGCTCACCGGATGGACAGAGCTATGGCTACACCTTC. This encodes CASSPDGQSYGYTF. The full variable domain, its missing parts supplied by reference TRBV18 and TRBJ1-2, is NAGVMQNPRHLVRRRGQEARLRCSPMKGHSHVYWYRQLPEEGLKFMVYLQKENIIDESGMPKERFSAEFPKEGPSILRIQQVVRGDSAAYFCASSPDGQSYGYTFGSGTRLTVV.

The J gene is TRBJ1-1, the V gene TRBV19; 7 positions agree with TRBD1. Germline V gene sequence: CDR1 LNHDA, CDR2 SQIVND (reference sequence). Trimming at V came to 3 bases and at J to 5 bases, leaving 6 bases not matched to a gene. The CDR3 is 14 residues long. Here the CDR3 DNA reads TGTGCCAGTAGTATCCACAGGGGAGAGACTGAAGCTTTCTTT. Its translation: CASSIHRGETEAFF.

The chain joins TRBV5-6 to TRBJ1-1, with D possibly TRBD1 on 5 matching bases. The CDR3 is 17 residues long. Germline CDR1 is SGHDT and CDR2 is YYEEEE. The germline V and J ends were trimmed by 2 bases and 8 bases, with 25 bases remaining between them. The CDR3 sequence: CASSFGGSYRRGREAFF. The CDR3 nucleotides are TGTGCCAGCAGCTTTGGGGGATCGTACCGACGGGGAAGAGAAGCTTTCTTT.

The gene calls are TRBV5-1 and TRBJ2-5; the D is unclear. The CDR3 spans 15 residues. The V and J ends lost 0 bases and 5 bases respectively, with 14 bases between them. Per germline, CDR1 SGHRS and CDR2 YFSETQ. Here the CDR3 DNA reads TGCGCCAGCAGCTTGGCTCCAACCTCTGAGGAGACCCAGTACTTC. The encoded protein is CASSLAPTSEETQYF.

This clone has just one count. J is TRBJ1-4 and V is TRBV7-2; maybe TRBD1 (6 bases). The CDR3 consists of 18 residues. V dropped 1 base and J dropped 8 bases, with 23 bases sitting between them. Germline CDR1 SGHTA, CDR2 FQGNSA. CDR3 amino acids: CASSLGGLGTRGNEKLFF. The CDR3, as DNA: TGTGCCAGCAGCTTAGGGGGCTTAGGGACCAGGGGAAACGAAAAACTGTTTTTT.

In DNA form, the CDR3 reads TGTGCCAGCAGCCGCTACTCCTACGAGCAGTACTTC. Translation: CASSRYSYEQYF. The chain uses TRBV7-2 and TRBJ2-7, with unresolved D. CDR1 is SGHTA and CDR2 is FQGNSA in the germline V gene. The CDR3 length is 12 residues. V shed 5 bases and J shed 0 bases, with 5 bases lying between them.

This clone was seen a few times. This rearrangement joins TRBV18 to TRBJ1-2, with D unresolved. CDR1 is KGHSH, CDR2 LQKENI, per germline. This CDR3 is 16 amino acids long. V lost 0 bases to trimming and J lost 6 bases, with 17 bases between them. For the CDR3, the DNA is TGTGCCAGCTCACCACCGCTCAGGCGTAGTCTTCATGGCTACACCTTC. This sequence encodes CASSPPLRRSLHGYTF.

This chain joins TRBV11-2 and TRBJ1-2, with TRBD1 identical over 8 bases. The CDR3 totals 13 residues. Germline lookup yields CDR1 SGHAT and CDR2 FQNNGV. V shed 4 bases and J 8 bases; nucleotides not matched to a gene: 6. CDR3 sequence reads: CASSSRGLRGYTF. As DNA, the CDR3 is TGTGCCAGCAGCTCCAGGGGGCTCCGGGGCTACACCTTC.

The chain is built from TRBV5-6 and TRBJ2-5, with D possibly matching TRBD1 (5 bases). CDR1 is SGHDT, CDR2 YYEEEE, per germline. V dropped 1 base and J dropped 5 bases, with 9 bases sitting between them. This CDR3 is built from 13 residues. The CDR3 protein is CASSLSGIETQYF. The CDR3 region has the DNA TGTGCCAGCAGCTTGTCAGGGATCGAGACCCAGTACTTC.

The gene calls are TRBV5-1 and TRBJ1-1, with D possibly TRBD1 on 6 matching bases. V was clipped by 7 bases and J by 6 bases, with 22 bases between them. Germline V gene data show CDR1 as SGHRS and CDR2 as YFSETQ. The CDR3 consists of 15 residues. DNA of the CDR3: TGCGCCAGCTCTACCATACAGGGAGGTGACGCTGAAGCTTTCTTT. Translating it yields CASSTIQGGDAEAFF.

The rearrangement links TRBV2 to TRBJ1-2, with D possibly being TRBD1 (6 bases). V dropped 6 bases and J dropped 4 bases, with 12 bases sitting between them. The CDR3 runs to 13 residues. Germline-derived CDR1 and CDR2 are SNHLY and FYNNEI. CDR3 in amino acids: CASSETGRYGYTF. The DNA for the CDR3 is TGTGCCAGCAGCGAGACAGGCCGCTATGGCTACACCTTC. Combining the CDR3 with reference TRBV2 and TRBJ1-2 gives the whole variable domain EPEVTQTPSHQVTQMGQEVILRCVPISNHLYFYWYRQILGQKVEFLVSFYNNEISEKSEIFDDQFSVERPDGSNFTLKIRSTKLEDSAMYFCASSETGRYGYTFGSGTRLTVV.

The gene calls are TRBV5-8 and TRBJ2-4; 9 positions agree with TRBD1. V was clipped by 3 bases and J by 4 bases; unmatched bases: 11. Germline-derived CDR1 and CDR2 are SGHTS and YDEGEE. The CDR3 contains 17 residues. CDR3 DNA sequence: TGTGCCAGCAGCTCCCTTTTGTCGGGACAGGGTAAAAACATTCAGTACTTC. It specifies CASSSLLSGQGKNIQYF.

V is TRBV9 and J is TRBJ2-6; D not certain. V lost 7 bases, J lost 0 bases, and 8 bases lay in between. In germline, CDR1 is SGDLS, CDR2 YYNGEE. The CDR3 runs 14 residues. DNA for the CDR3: TGTGCCAGCGCGTGGAGCTCTGGGGCCAACGTCCTGACTTTC. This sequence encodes CASAWSSGANVLTF. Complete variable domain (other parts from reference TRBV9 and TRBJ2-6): DSGVTQTPKHLITATGQRVTLRCSPRSGDLSVYWYQQSLDQGLQFLIQYYNGEERAKGNILERFSAQQFPDLHSELNLSSLELGDSALYFCASAWSSGANVLTFGAGSRLTVL.

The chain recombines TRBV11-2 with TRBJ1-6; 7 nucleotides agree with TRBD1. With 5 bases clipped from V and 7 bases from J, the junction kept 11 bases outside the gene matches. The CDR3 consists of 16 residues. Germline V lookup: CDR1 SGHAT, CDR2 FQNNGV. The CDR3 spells CASSPPTGTVNSPLHF. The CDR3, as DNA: TGTGCCAGCAGCCCCCCGACGGGGACAGTGAATTCACCCCTCCACTTT.

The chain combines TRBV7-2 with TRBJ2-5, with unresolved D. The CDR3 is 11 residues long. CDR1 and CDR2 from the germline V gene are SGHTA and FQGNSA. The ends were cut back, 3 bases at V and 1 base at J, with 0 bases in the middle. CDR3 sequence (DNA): TGTGCCAGCAGCTTCCAAGAGACCCAGTACTTC. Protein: CASSFQETQYF.

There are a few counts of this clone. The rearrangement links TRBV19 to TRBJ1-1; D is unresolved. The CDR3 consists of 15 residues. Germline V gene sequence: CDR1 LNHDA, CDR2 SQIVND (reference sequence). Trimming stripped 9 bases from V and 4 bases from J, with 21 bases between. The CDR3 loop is CASTFKGRGSTEAFF. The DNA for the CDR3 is TGTGCCAGCACCTTCAAAGGGCGTGGGAGCACTGAAGCTTTCTTT.

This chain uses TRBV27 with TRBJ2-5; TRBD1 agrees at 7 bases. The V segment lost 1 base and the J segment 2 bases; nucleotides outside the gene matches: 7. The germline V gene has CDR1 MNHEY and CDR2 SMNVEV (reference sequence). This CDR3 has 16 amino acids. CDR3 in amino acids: CASSLWDSLGQETQYF. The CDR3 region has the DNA TGTGCCAGCAGTTTATGGGACAGTCTGGGACAAGAGACCCAGTACTTC.

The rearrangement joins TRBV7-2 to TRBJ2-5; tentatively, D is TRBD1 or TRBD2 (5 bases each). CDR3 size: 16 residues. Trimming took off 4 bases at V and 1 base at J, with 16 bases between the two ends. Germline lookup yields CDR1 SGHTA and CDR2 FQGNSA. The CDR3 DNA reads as TGTGCCAGCAGCTCCCAGCCCCAGGGACCCCAAGAGACCCAGTACTTC. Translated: CASSSQPQGPQETQYF.

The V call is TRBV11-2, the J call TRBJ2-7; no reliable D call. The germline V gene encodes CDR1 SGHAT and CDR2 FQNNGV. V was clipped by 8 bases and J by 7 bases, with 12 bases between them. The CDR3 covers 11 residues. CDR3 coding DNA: TGTGCCAGCTCCGGGCAAAGAGAGCAGTACTTC. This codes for CASSGQREQYF.

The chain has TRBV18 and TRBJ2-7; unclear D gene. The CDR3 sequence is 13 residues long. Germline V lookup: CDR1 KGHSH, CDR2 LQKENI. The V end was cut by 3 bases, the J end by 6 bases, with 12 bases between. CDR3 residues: CASSPLRTPEQYF. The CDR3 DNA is TGTGCCAGCTCACCTCTCAGAACACCCGAGCAGTACTTC.

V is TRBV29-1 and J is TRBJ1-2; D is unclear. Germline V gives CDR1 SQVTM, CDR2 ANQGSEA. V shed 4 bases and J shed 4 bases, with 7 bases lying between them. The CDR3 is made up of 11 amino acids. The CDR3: CSVGGTYGYTF. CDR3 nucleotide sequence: TGCAGCGTTGGGGGTACCTATGGCTACACCTTC.

The CDR3 DNA sequence: TGTGCCAGCTCACCGGTCAACCAAGAGACCCAGTACTTC. This encodes CASSPVNQETQYF. This chain uses TRBV18 with TRBJ2-5, with D uncertain. Looked up from germline, CDR1 is KGHSH and CDR2 is LQKENI. This CDR3 comprises 13 residues. V shed 3 bases and J shed 0 bases, with 5 bases lying between them.

CDR3 in amino acids: CASRRDRVYGYTF. Written as DNA, the CDR3 is TGTGCCAGCAGACGTGACAGGGTATATGGCTACACCTTC. The J gene is TRBJ1-2, the V gene TRBV7-2; 7 bases are a match to TRBD1. The CDR3 extends over 13 amino acids. Trimming at V came to 6 bases and at J to 5 bases, leaving 6 bases not matched to a gene. The germline gives CDR1 SGHTA, CDR2 FQGNSA.

DNA of the CDR3: TGCGCCAGCAGCCAACCGGGACTAACGAGGTCCTACGAGCAGTACTTC. Residues: CASSQPGLTRSYEQYF. The chain recombines TRBV4-3 with TRBJ2-7, with 7 bases aligning to TRBD2. The CDR3 runs to 16 residues. V trimming: 2 bases; J trimming: 1 base; junction bases outside the gene matches: 8. CDR1 and CDR2 from the germline V gene are LGHNA and YSLEER.

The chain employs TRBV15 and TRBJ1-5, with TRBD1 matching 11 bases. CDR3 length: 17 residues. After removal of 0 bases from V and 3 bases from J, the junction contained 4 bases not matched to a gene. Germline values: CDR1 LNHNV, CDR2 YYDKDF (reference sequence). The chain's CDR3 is CATSRDGTGGYNQPQHF. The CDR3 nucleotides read TGTGCCACCAGCAGAGATGGGACAGGGGGTTACAATCAGCCCCAGCATTTT.